Below are 23 T cell receptor beta chains sequenced from a single sample in a study of T cells in Graves' hyperthyroidism and ophthalmopathy. There were TCR beta CDR3 regions amplified from RNA transcripts. The HTBI primer set was used in a first-round RT-PCR of the TCR CDR3. One entry per CDR3 protein results from TCRdb running MiXCR on the multiplex PCR reads. The table has roughly 650,000 distinct CDR3 sequences, about 16% seen once. The sequenced sample was blood. Source of these receptors: a woman in her forties with Graves' ophthalmopathy.

This clonotype was seen many times. This rearrangement joins TRBV30 to TRBJ2-3, with TRBD2 identical over 8 bases. The CDR3 sequence is 15 residues long. CDR1 is GTSNPN, CDR2 SVGIG, per germline (reference sequence). Trimming took 2 bases from V and 2 from J; bases not matched to a gene: 6. Here the CDR3 reads CAWSPGTRVTDTQYF. Written as DNA, the CDR3 is TGTGCCTGGAGTCCCGGGACTAGGGTCACAGATACGCAGTATTTT. The complete variable domain, with remaining parts taken from reference TRBV30 and TRBJ2-3, reads SQTIHQWPATLVQPVGSPLSLECTVEGTSNPNLYWYRQAAGRGLQLLFYSVGIGQISSEVPQNLSASRPQDRQFILSSKKLLLSDSGFYLCAWSPGTRVTDTQYFGPGTRLTVL.

There are many counts of this clonotype. The J gene is TRBJ2-1, the V gene TRBV20-1; perhaps TRBD2 as D (6 bases). The germline gives CDR1 DFQATT, CDR2 SNEGSKA (reference sequence). The germline V and J ends were trimmed by 3 bases and 9 bases, with 15 bases remaining between them. This CDR3 contains 13 residues. CDR3: CSASSPTSFEQFF. CDR3 DNA: TGCAGTGCTAGTTCCCCGACTAGTTTTGAGCAGTTCTTC.

This clonotype was picked up many times. The J gene is TRBJ1-2, the V gene TRBV11-2; D may be TRBD1 (5 bases). This CDR3 spans 13 amino acids. Between the trimmed V and J ends, which lost 5 bases and 4 bases, there was a span of 11 bases. Germline V CDR1 and CDR2: SGHAT, FQNNGV. The CDR3 bases are TGTGCCAGCAGCCGGGGGGTGACCTATGGCTACACCTTC. It translates to CASSRGVTYGYTF.

This chain connects TRBV20-1 to TRBJ1-1, with a possible D match to TRBD1 (5 bases). This CDR3 contains 13 residues. The V and J ends lost 5 bases and 3 bases respectively, with 13 bases between them. CDR1 DFQATT and CDR2 SNEGSKA come from the germline V gene (reference sequence). The CDR3 loop is CSAQGAGDTEAFF. The CDR3 DNA sequence: TGCAGTGCTCAAGGTGCGGGGGACACTGAAGCTTTCTTT.

A few counts support this clonotype. This chain connects TRBV20-1 to TRBJ1-4; tentative D call: TRBD1 (5 bases). Germline CDR1 reads DFQATT; CDR2 reads SNEGSKA (reference sequence). This CDR3 region has 15 residues. Trimming stripped 0 bases from V and 7 bases from J, with 15 bases between. The CDR3 DNA reads as TGCAGTGCTAGAGAGGGGACGGGTACCATTGAAAAACTGTTTTTT. Amino acids: CSAREGTGTIEKLFF.

This clonotype was detected a few times. The chain has TRBV10-2 and TRBJ2-2, with 8 nucleotides matching TRBD2. Per the germline V gene, CDR1 is WSHSY and CDR2 is SAAADI. J was trimmed by 5 bases and V by 2 bases; bases with no gene match: 13. The CDR3 has 18 amino acids. The CDR3 DNA reads TGCGCCAGCAGTGAGAGGGAGAAAATAGCGGGGCTAACCGGGGAGCTGTTTTTT. Amino acids: CASSEREKIAGLTGELFF.

This clonotype was counted once. With a much larger clone just one base away, this may be a read error. The chain is built from TRBV7-9 and TRBJ2-2, with D unclear. This CDR3 spans 16 amino acids. Germline CDR1 SEHNR, CDR2 FQNEAQ (reference sequence). CDR3: CASSLDGSANAGELFF. DNA of the CDR3: TGTGCCAGCAGCTTAGACGGCAGCGCGAACGCCGGGGAGCTGTTTTTT.

Ten or more counts support this clonotype. The chain uses TRBV5-5 and TRBJ2-1; 8 positions match TRBD2. The ends lost 4 bases at V and 1 base at J; junction bases unmatched: 7. Germline V gene lookup returns CDR1 SGHKS and CDR2 YYEKEE (reference sequence). The CDR3 is made up of 16 amino acids. CDR3 sequence: CASSPGGGRSYNEQFF. The CDR3 DNA reads as TGTGCCAGCAGCCCCGGGGGGGGCAGATCCTACAATGAGCAGTTCTTC.

The rearrangement links TRBV5-5 to TRBJ1-1; D remains unclear. V lost 0 bases to trimming and J lost 11 bases, with 14 bases between them. The germline V gene encodes CDR1 SGHKS and CDR2 YYEKEE (reference sequence). CDR3 length: 13 residues. For the CDR3, the DNA is TGTGCCAGCAGCTTGGAATGGCCTGGTTGGGCTTTCTTT. Amino acids: CASSLEWPGWAFF.

This chain connects TRBV30 to TRBJ1-1; D is unresolved. There are 15 residues in the CDR3. V lost 2 bases, J lost 3 bases, and 16 bases lay in between. CDR1 is GTSNPN and CDR2 is SVGIG in the germline V gene (reference sequence). This CDR3 is CAWSPFSLRDTEAFF. CDR3 sequence (DNA): TGTGCCTGGAGTCCCTTTTCTTTACGGGACACTGAAGCTTTCTTT.

There are a few counts of this clonotype. V gene TRBV29-1 combines with J gene TRBJ2-7, with D unclear. The CDR3 is 12 residues long. CDR1 is SQVTM and CDR2 is ANQGSEA in the germline V gene. Between the trimmed V and J ends, which lost 5 bases and 6 bases, there was a span of 14 bases. CDR3 sequence (DNA): TGCAGCGTTTCGGGCCTTAAGAGCGAGCAGTACTTC. Translated: CSVSGLKSEQYF.

This clonotype was seen many times. The genes are TRBV28 and TRBJ1-5; 8 nucleotides line up with TRBD1. This CDR3 region has 16 residues. After removal of 6 bases from V and 4 bases from J, the junction contained 11 bases not matched to a gene. Germline values: CDR1 MDHEN, CDR2 SYDVKM. CDR3 in amino acids: CASRDLGQGENQPQHF. In DNA form, the CDR3 reads TGTGCCAGCAGGGACCTCGGACAGGGAGAAAATCAGCCCCAGCATTTT.

The chain recombines TRBV20-1 with TRBJ2-7; D may be TRBD2 (6 bases). V shed 6 bases and J shed 3 bases, with 15 bases lying between them. The CDR3 runs 13 residues. Germline CDR1 is DFQATT and CDR2 is SNEGSKA (reference sequence). Written as DNA, the CDR3 is TGCAGTGCCGAGGGCCTAGCGAACTACGAGCAGTACTTC. Protein: CSAEGLANYEQYF.

There are many counts of this clonotype. V and J are TRBV3-1 and TRBJ2-7; 12 bases fit TRBD1. The CDR3 length is 14 residues. Germline loops: CDR1 LGHDT, CDR2 YNNKEL (reference sequence). The trim removed 8 bases at V and 9 bases at J, leaving 11 bases unmatched. Here the CDR3 reads CASESGTGGAAQYF. In nucleotides, the CDR3 is TGTGCCAGCGAATCCGGGACAGGGGGCGCCGCGCAGTACTTC.

This clonotype occurred once. This sequence joins TRBV11-2 and TRBJ1-1, with D perhaps matching TRBD1 (6 bases). The CDR3 extends over 15 amino acids. Germline CDR1 and CDR2: SGHAT and FQNNGV. The V and J ends lost 0 bases and 4 bases respectively, with 12 bases between them. CDR3 in DNA: TGTGCCAGCAGCTTAGATGGGGGGCCGGGCACTGAAGCTTTCTTT. Its translation is CASSLDGGPGTEAFF.

This chain joins TRBV18 and TRBJ1-1; no definite D call. The CDR3 sequence is 15 residues long. Trimming took off 1 base at V and 5 bases at J, with 14 bases between the two ends. Germline V CDR1 and CDR2: KGHSH, LQKENI. The CDR3 spells CASSPLYTSNTEAFF. DNA for the CDR3: TGTGCCAGCTCACCACTTTACACCTCGAATACTGAAGCTTTCTTT.

The rearrangement links TRBV12-3 or TRBV12-4 to TRBJ2-5; D perhaps matches TRBD1 (6 bases). This CDR3 has 14 residues. V lost 4 bases to trimming and J lost 5 bases, with 14 bases between them. As DNA, the CDR3 is TGTGCCAGCAGTTCTACAGGGACGGCGGAGACCCAGTACTTC. Its translation: CASSSTGTAETQYF.

The table lists this clonotype with many counts. This rearrangement joins TRBV27 to TRBJ1-4; TRBD1 is a possible D gene (5 bases). The CDR3 loop spans 15 amino acids. The germline V gene has CDR1 MNHEY and CDR2 SMNVEV (reference sequence). V was shortened by 0 bases and J by 7 bases, with 12 bases between the two germline ends. This chain's CDR3 is CASSLSYQGGEKLFF. In DNA, the CDR3 is TGTGCCAGCAGTTTATCATACCAGGGAGGTGAAAAACTGTTTTTT.

This clonotype was recorded many times. The chain uses TRBV12-3 or TRBV12-4 and TRBJ2-3; 9 bases agree with TRBD1. The CDR3 contains 14 residues. V lost 2 bases and J lost 4; bases outside the gene matches: 1. This chain's CDR3 is CASSLRDRADTQYF. CDR3 sequence (DNA): TGTGCCAGCAGTTTAAGGGACAGGGCAGATACGCAGTATTTT.

This clonotype was counted only a few times. The chain couples TRBV14 to TRBJ1-3; no firm D call. The CDR3 runs to 13 residues. CDR1 is SGHDN and CDR2 is FVKESK in the germline V gene. V shed 3 bases and J shed 4 bases, with 7 bases lying between them. The CDR3 protein is CASSQNRGNTIYF. CDR3 coding DNA: TGTGCCAGCAGCCAGAATAGAGGAAACACCATATATTTT.

There are many counts of this clonotype. The V gene is TRBV2, the J gene TRBJ2-5, with D possibly matching TRBD1 (6 bases). The CDR3 sequence is 14 residues long. The ends were cut back, 8 bases at V and 5 bases at J, with 18 bases in the middle. The germline gives CDR1 SNHLY, CDR2 FYNNEI. The CDR3 bases are TGTGCCAGCTCCGGAACAGGGATGAGGGAGACCCAGTACTTC. Its protein product is CASSGTGMRETQYF.

V and J are TRBV6-1 and TRBJ2-2; TRBD1 matches 8 bases. Germline values: CDR1 MNHNS, CDR2 SASEGT. V lost 7 bases, J lost 2 bases, and 6 bases stayed unmatched. There are 15 residues in the CDR3. Written as DNA, the CDR3 is TGTGCCAGCACAGTAGACAGGGGAAACACCGGGGAGCTGTTTTTT. Protein product: CASTVDRGNTGELFF.

This clonotype appeared many times. The chain couples TRBV3-1 to TRBJ1-1; maybe TRBD1 (5 bases). The CDR3 is 13 residues long. The V gene lost 4 bases and the J gene lost 6 bases, with 12 bases spanning the gap. CDR1 LGHDT and CDR2 YNNKEL come from the germline V gene (reference sequence). CDR3 DNA: TGTGCCAGCAGCCCGACAGAATACGCTGAAGCTTTCTTT. Translation gives CASSPTEYAEAFF.